This passage covers 29 T cell receptor beta chains from one sample sequenced in a study of blood T cell repertoires in COVID-19. Clones were sequenced by immunoSEQ multiplex PCR, and TCRdb holds only the in-frame ones, with some missing. The profile shows about 200,000 clones, under 90% of them singletons. The material sequenced was PBMCs or T cells enriched from blood (not recorded which). All receptors come from a woman in her 30s with acute COVID-19.

V is TRBV27 and J is TRBJ1-2, with D hard to call. Germline values: CDR1 MNHEY, CDR2 SMNVEV (reference sequence). CDR3 size: 16 residues. The V end was cut by 6 bases, the J end by 1 base, with 18 bases between. CDR3 protein: CASSFGAGSNNYGYTF. CDR3 nucleotide sequence: TGTGCCAGCAGCTTCGGCGCGGGGTCAAATAACTATGGCTACACCTTC.

V gene TRBV11-2 combines with J gene TRBJ2-3; D ambiguous. The CDR3 sequence is 14 residues long. Germline V lookup: CDR1 SGHAT, CDR2 FQNNGV. V lost 4 bases, J lost 1 base, and 9 bases lay in between. CDR3 amino acids: CASSYPRGTDTQYF. CDR3 sequence (DNA): TGTGCCAGCAGCTACCCCCGGGGCACAGATACGCAGTATTTT.

The genes are TRBV18 and TRBJ2-3, with D possibly being TRBD1 (5 bases). V was pared by 1 base and J by 5 bases, with 10 bases between. Germline V gives CDR1 KGHSH, CDR2 LQKENI. The CDR3 contains 14 residues. CDR3 DNA: TGTGCCAGCTCACCACTAGACAGTCTAGATACGCAGTATTTT. Amino acids: CASSPLDSLDTQYF.

The rearrangement links TRBV19 to TRBJ1-1, with TRBD1 identical over 7 bases. Losses at the gene ends were 1 base for V and 4 bases for J; bases not matched to a gene: 3. The CDR3 is 14 amino acids. Germline CDR1 is LNHDA and CDR2 is SQIVND (reference sequence). The chain's CDR3 is CASSIAQGGTEAFF. The CDR3 DNA follows: TGTGCCAGTAGTATAGCTCAGGGGGGCACTGAAGCTTTCTTT.

The J gene is TRBJ2-7, the V gene TRBV30; 8 bases align to TRBD2. J was trimmed by 6 bases and V by 4 bases; bases with no gene match: 11. Germline assignment: CDR1 GTSNPN and CDR2 SVGIG (reference sequence). The CDR3 covers 14 residues. CDR3 sequence: CAWTVAGLASEQYF. For the CDR3, the DNA is TGTGCCTGGACTGTTGCTGGACTAGCATCCGAGCAGTACTTC.

V gene TRBV9 combines with J gene TRBJ1-2; D is possibly TRBD1 (5 bases). V lost 9 bases, J lost 6 bases, and 15 bases lay in between. This CDR3 is 12 amino acids long. In germline, CDR1 is SGDLS, CDR2 YYNGEE. As DNA, the CDR3 is TGTGCCAACCCCGGGGGGAACCATGGCTACACCTTC. Protein: CANPGGNHGYTF.

The genes are TRBV7-8 and TRBJ1-1; 7 bases fit TRBD1. Trimming at V came to 1 base and at J to 4 bases, leaving 3 bases not matched to a gene. This CDR3 is built from 14 residues. Germline V gene lookup returns CDR1 SGHVS and CDR2 FQNEAQ. The CDR3 DNA reads as TGTGCCAGCAGCTTAGAGGGGGCGGGCACTGAAGCTTTCTTT. As protein: CASSLEGAGTEAFF.

The chain uses TRBV5-8 and TRBJ1-5, with TRBD1 matching over 10 bases. This CDR3 region has 14 residues. The ends lost 3 bases at V and 4 bases at J; junction bases unmatched: 1. Germline V gene data show CDR1 as SGHTS and CDR2 as YDEGEE. The CDR3 protein is CASSWGQGNQPQHF. The CDR3 nucleotides read TGTGCCAGCAGCTGGGGACAGGGGAATCAGCCCCAGCATTTT.

The chain links TRBV7-2 to TRBJ2-5; D is possibly TRBD2 (6 bases). This CDR3 region has 13 residues. Between the trimmed V and J ends, which lost 5 bases and 3 bases, there was a span of 10 bases. Germline CDR1 is SGHTA and CDR2 is FQGNSA. CDR3 sequence reads: CASSPPGEETQYF. The CDR3 DNA is TGTGCCAGCAGCCCTCCGGGAGAAGAGACCCAGTACTTC.

This clone occurred once. V gene TRBV5-4 combines with J gene TRBJ2-1; D gene unclear. Per the germline V gene, CDR1 is SGHNT and CDR2 is YYREEE (reference sequence). This CDR3 has 14 amino acids. The ends were cut back, 4 bases at V and 0 bases at J, with 8 bases in the middle. CDR3 DNA: TGTGCCAGCAGCCCCGACTCCTCCTACAATGAGCAGTTCTTC. It is translated as CASSPDSSYNEQFF.

The V gene is TRBV2, the J gene TRBJ1-5; D perhaps matches TRBD1 (5 bases). The germline V and J ends were trimmed by 6 bases and 4 bases, with 10 bases remaining between them. The CDR3 totals 13 residues. The germline gives CDR1 SNHLY, CDR2 FYNNEI. Written as DNA, the CDR3 is TGTGCCAGCAGGGCAGGGAATAATCAGCCCCAGCATTTT. As protein: CASRAGNNQPQHF.

The chain carries TRBV4-1 and TRBJ2-1; 9 bases line up with TRBD2. Germline loops: CDR1 MGHRA, CDR2 YSYEKL. CDR3 length equals 16 residues. With 4 bases clipped from V and 5 bases from J, the junction kept 9 bases outside the gene matches. DNA of the CDR3: TGCGCCAGCAGCCGGGTACCAGCGGGGGGAAACAATGAGCAGTTCTTC. Translation: CASSRVPAGGNNEQFF.

V is TRBV10-2 and J is TRBJ2-1; 8 positions agree with TRBD2. Germline CDR1 and CDR2: WSHSY and SAAADI. This CDR3 region has 15 residues. After removal of 7 bases from V and 7 bases from J, the junction contained 12 bases not matched to a gene. The CDR3 sequence is CASNPAGALGNEQFF. CDR3 nucleotides: TGCGCCAGCAATCCAGCGGGGGCCCTCGGGAATGAGCAGTTCTTC.

V usage is TRBV9 and J usage is TRBJ1-1; 9 bases map to TRBD1. The trim removed 4 bases at V and 1 base at J, leaving 11 bases unmatched. The CDR3 is 17 residues long. The germline V gene has CDR1 SGDLS and CDR2 YYNGEE. CDR3 region: CASSTYRGLSANTEAFF. The CDR3 nucleotides read TGTGCCAGCAGCACTTACAGGGGGCTCTCGGCGAACACTGAAGCTTTCTTT.

The rearrangement links TRBV5-5 to TRBJ1-1, with 7 bases lining up with TRBD1. Germline CDR1 and CDR2: SGHKS and YYEKEE (reference sequence). The V gene end was trimmed by 4 bases and the J gene end by 9 bases; junction bases not matched to a gene: 9. This CDR3 contains 13 residues. The CDR3 DNA reads TGTGCCAGCAGCCTTAACGGACAGGAAAAAGCTTTCTTT. Its translation: CASSLNGQEKAFF.

The genes are TRBV30 and TRBJ1-1; no reliable D call. Trimming took 0 bases from V and 6 from J, leaving 14 bases between them. This CDR3 is 14 amino acids long. CDR1 and CDR2 from the germline V gene are GTSNPN and SVGIG (reference sequence). The CDR3 here is CAWSVRSGTAEAFF. The CDR3 DNA is TGTGCCTGGAGTGTACGTTCGGGTACCGCTGAAGCTTTCTTT.

This chain connects TRBV24-1 to TRBJ2-7, with 7 bases lining up with TRBD1. J was trimmed by 4 bases and V by 3 bases; bases with no gene match: 2. Germline V lookup: CDR1 KGHDR, CDR2 SFDVKD. There are 13 residues in the CDR3. CDR3 region: CATSDTGAYEQYF. The CDR3 nucleotides read TGTGCCACCAGTGATACAGGGGCGTACGAGCAGTACTTC.

The V call is TRBV5-1, the J call TRBJ2-2, with TRBD1 as a possible D gene (5 bases). The V end lost 0 bases, the J end lost 2 bases, and 8 bases lay between the germline ends. The CDR3 consists of 15 residues. Germline CDR1 reads SGHRS; CDR2 reads YFSETQ. The DNA for the CDR3 is TGCGCCAGCAGCTTGGATGACAGTAACACCGGGGAGCTGTTTTTT. It specifies CASSLDDSNTGELFF.

The V gene is TRBV3-1 (or the pseudogene TRBV3-2), the J gene TRBJ2-4; no clear D. Trimming took 0 bases from V and 0 from J, leaving 12 bases between them. Germline assignment: CDR1 LGHDT and CDR2 YNNKEL (reference sequence). The CDR3 runs 17 residues. As DNA, the CDR3 is TGTGCCAGCAGCCAAGATCCGACCCGAGGAGCCAAAAACATTCAGTACTTC. This sequence encodes CASSQDPTRGAKNIQYF.

The rearrangement uses TRBV2 and TRBJ1-3, with a weak D call TRBD1 (5 bases). The V gene lost 4 bases and the J gene lost 0 bases, with 19 bases spanning the gap. From germline, CDR1 is SNHLY and CDR2 FYNNEI. This CDR3 contains 18 residues. The CDR3 protein is CASSGPRKGFTSGNTIYF. The CDR3 nucleotides read TGTGCCAGCAGTGGTCCCCGCAAGGGGTTTACCTCTGGAAACACCATATATTTT.

The rearrangement links TRBV18 to TRBJ1-1; a possible D gene is TRBD1 (5 bases). The CDR3 is 13 residues long. V was pared by 0 bases and J by 5 bases, with 7 bases between. The germline V gene encodes CDR1 KGHSH and CDR2 LQKENI. The CDR3 nucleotides are TGTGCCAGCTCACCACCCGACAGTACTGAAGCTTTCTTT. It codes for CASSPPDSTEAFF.

The chain has TRBV19 and TRBJ1-6; TRBD1 agrees at 8 bases. From germline, CDR1 is LNHDA and CDR2 SQIVND (reference sequence). This CDR3 has 14 amino acids. After removal of 5 bases from V and 6 bases from J, the junction contained 3 bases not matched to a gene. The CDR3 DNA reads as TGTGCCAGTAGTTTTGACAGGGGTAATTCACCCCTCCACTTT. Protein product: CASSFDRGNSPLHF.

The chain joins TRBV4-3 to TRBJ1-2, with 7 bases identical to TRBD1. CDR1 is LGHNA and CDR2 is YSLEER in the germline V gene. There are 15 residues in the CDR3. The junction had 5 bases not matched to a gene; V was cut back by 0 bases and J by 4 bases. The CDR3 coding sequence is TGCGCCAGCAGCCAAGATTGGGGGGACAGCTATGGCTACACCTTC. This codes for CASSQDWGDSYGYTF.

The chain employs TRBV5-1 and TRBJ2-7; TRBD2 matches at 7 bases. The CDR3 contains 15 residues. Germline-derived CDR1 and CDR2 are SGHRS and YFSETQ. After removal of 5 bases from V and 7 bases from J, the junction contained 15 bases not matched to a gene. As DNA, the CDR3 is TGCGCCAGCAGTTCCGGGACTAAGGGGACTGGAGAGCAGTACTTC. Its translation: CASSSGTKGTGEQYF.

The J gene is TRBJ2-7, the V gene TRBV5-8, with D perhaps TRBD1 (5 bases). From germline, CDR1 is SGHTS and CDR2 YDEGEE. Trimming took off 0 bases at V and 3 bases at J, with 10 bases between the two ends. The CDR3 consists of 14 residues. The CDR3 here is CASSLEGALYEQYF. The CDR3 bases are TGTGCCAGCAGCTTGGAAGGGGCTCTCTACGAGCAGTACTTC.

The chain has TRBV15 and TRBJ2-2; 8 bases fit TRBD1. The CDR3 runs to 18 residues. Germline CDR1 and CDR2: LNHNV and YYDKDF (reference sequence). V was pared by 1 base and J by 1 base, with 8 bases of the junction left unmatched. The CDR3 loop is CATSRGLSDRVNTGELFF. The DNA for the CDR3 is TGTGCCACCAGCAGAGGCCTTTCGGACAGGGTGAACACCGGGGAGCTGTTTTTT.

The J gene is TRBJ1-1, the V gene TRBV7-6, with 11 bases lining up with TRBD1. Looked up from germline, CDR1 is SGHVS and CDR2 is FNYEAQ. The junction had 2 bases not matched to a gene; V was cut back by 1 base and J by 4 bases. The CDR3 spans 15 residues. The CDR3 DNA reads TGTGCCAGCAGCTTAGGAGGGACAGGGGGCACTGAAGCTTTCTTT. The encoded protein is CASSLGGTGGTEAFF. Full variable domain (missing parts from reference TRBV7-6 and TRBJ1-1): GAGVSQSPRYKVTKRGQDVALRCDPISGHVSLYWYRQALGQGPEFLTYFNYEAQQDKSGLPNDRFSAERPEGSISTLTIQRTEQRDSAMYRCASSLGGTGGTEAFFGQGTRLTVV.

The genes are TRBV4-3 and TRBJ1-3; D is ambiguous. There are 14 residues in the CDR3. Germline CDR1 and CDR2: LGHNA and YSLEER. Trimming left V 0 bases short and J 5 bases short, with 8 bases between. The CDR3, as DNA: TGCGCCAGCAGCCAAGAGACAAGCCGAAACACCATATATTTT. Its protein is CASSQETSRNTIYF.

The chain links TRBV7-2 to TRBJ2-7, with D maybe TRBD1 (5 bases). Germline V CDR1 and CDR2: SGHTA, FQGNSA. The CDR3 is 12 residues long. Trimming took 5 bases from V and 3 from J, leaving 8 bases between them. CDR3 nucleotide sequence: TGTGCCAGCAGCGTACAGGACTACGAGCAGTACTTC. It is translated as CASSVQDYEQYF.